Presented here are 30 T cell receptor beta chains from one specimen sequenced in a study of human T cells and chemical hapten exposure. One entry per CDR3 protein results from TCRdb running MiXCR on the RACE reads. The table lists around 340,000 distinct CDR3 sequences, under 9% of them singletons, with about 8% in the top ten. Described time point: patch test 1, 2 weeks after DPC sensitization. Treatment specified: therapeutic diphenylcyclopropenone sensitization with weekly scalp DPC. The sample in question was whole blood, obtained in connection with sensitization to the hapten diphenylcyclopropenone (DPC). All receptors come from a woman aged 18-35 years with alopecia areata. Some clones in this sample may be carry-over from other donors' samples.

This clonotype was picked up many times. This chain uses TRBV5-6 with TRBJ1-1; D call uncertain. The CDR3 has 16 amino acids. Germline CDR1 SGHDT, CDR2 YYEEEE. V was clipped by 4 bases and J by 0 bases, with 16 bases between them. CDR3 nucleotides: TGTGCCAGCAGCCCCGAAGGCAACGAGTTGAACACTGAAGCTTTCTTT. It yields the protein CASSPEGNELNTEAFF.

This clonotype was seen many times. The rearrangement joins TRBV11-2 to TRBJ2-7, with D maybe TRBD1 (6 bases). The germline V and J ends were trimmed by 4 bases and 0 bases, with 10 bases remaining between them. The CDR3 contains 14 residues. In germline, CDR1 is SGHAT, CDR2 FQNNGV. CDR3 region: CASSYPGASYEQYF. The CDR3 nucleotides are TGTGCCAGCAGCTATCCAGGGGCCTCCTACGAGCAGTACTTC.

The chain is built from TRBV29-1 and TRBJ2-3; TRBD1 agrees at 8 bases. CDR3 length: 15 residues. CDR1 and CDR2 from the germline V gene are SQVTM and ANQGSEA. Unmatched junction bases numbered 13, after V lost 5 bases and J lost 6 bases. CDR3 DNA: TGCAGCGTTTACCAGGGGGCTAGGGCCGCGGATACGCAGTATTTT. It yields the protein CSVYQGARAADTQYF.

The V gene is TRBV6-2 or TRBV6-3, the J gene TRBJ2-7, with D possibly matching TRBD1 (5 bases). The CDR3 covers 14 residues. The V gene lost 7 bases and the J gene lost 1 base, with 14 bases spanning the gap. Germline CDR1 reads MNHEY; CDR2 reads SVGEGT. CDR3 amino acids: CASTSGRGSYEQYF. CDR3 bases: TGTGCCAGCACCTCCGGAAGGGGATCCTACGAGCAGTACTTC.

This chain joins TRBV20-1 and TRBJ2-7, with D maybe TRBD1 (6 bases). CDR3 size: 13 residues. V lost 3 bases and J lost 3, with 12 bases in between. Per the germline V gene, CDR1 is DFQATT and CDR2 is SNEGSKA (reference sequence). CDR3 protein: CSASDGRGYEQYF. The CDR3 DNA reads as TGCAGTGCTAGTGACGGCAGGGGCTACGAGCAGTACTTC.

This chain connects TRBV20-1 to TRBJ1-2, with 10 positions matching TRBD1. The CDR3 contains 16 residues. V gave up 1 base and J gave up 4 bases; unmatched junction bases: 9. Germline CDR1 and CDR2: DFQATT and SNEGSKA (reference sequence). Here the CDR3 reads CSARALTGGFTYGYTF. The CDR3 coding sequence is TGCAGTGCTAGAGCCCTGACAGGGGGCTTCACCTATGGCTACACCTTC.

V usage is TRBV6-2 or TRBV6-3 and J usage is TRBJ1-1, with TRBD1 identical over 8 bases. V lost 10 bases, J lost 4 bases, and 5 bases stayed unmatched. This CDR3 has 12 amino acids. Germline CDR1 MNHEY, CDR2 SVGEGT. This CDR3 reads CAIRQGSTEAFF. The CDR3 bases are TGTGCCATCCGACAGGGGTCCACTGAAGCTTTCTTT.

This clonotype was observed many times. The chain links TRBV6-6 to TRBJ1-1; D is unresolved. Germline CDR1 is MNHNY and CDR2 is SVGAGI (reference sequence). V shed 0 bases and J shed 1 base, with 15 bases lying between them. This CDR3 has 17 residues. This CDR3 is CASSYSIARSENTEAFF. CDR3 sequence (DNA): TGTGCCAGCAGTTACTCGATCGCGCGGTCCGAGAACACTGAAGCTTTCTTT.

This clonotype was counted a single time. DNA of the CDR3: TGTGCCAGTAAACTGGTAGGGGCCACCGGGGAGCTGTTTTTT. Translating gives CASKLVGATGELFF. V gene TRBV28 combines with J gene TRBJ2-2, with D maybe TRBD1 (5 bases). Trimming took off 9 bases at V and 4 bases at J, with 15 bases between the two ends. The germline CDR1 and CDR2 sequences are MDHEN and SYDVKM. The CDR3 runs 14 residues.

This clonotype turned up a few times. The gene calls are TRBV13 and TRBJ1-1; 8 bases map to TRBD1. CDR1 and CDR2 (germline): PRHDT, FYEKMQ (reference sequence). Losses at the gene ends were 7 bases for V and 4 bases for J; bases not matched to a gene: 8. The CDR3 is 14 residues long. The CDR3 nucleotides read TGTGCCAGCACAATGGACAGGGTAGCCACTGAAGCTTTCTTT. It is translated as CASTMDRVATEAFF.

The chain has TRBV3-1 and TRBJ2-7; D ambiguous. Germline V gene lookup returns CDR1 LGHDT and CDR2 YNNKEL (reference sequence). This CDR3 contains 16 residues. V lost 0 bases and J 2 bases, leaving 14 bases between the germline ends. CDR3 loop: CASSQDLETVTYEQYF. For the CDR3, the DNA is TGTGCCAGCAGCCAAGATCTAGAGACCGTCACCTACGAGCAGTACTTC.

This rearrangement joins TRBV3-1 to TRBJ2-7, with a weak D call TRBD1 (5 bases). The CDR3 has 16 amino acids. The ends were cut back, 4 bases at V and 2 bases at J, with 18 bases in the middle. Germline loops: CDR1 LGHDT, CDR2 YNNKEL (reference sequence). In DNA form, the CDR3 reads TGTGCCAGCAGCCCCTCGACAGTTGCCACCACCTACGAGCAGTACTTC. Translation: CASSPSTVATTYEQYF.

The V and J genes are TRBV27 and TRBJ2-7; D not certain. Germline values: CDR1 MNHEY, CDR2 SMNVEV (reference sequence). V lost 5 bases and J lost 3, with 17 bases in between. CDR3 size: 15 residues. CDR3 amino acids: CASSPLTGPNYEQYF. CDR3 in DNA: TGTGCCAGCAGTCCCCTCACCGGCCCTAACTACGAGCAGTACTTC.

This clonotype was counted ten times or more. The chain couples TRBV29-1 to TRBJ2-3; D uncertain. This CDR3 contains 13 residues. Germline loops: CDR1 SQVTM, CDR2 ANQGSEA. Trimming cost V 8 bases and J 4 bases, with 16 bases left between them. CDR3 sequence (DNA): TGCAGCCCCTTAGACACGGGCTCAGATACGCAGTATTTT. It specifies CSPLDTGSDTQYF.

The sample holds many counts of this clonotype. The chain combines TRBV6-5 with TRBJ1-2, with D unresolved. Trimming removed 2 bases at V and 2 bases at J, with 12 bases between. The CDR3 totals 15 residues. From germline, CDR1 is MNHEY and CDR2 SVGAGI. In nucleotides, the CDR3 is TGTGCCAGCAGTTACAAGACGCCAGGAAACTATGGCTACACCTTC. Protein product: CASSYKTPGNYGYTF.

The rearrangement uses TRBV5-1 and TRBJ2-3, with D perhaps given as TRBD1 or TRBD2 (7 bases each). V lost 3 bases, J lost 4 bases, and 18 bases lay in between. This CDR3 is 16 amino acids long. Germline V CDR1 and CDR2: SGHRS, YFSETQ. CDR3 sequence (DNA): TGCGCCAGCAGCTCGGGAGGCAGGGGGAGGCCAGATACGCAGTATTTT. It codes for CASSSGGRGRPDTQYF.

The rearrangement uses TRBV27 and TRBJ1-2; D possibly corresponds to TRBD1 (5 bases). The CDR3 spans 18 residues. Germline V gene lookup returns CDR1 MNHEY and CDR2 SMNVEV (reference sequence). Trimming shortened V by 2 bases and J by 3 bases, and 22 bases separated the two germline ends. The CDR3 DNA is TGTGCCAGCAGTTTACGCCAATTTGGGGGTTCCCCCTACTATGGCTACACCTTC. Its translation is CASSLRQFGGSPYYGYTF.

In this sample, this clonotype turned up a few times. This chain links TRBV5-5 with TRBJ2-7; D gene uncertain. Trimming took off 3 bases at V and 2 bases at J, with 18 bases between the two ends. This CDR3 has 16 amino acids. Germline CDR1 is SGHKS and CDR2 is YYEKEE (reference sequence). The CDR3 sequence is CASSYQPGPSAYEQYF. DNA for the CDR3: TGTGCCAGCAGCTACCAGCCGGGTCCCAGCGCCTACGAGCAGTACTTC.

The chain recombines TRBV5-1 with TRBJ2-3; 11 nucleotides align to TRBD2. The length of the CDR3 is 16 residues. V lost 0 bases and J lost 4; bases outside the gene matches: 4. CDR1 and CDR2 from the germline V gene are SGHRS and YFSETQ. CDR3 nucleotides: TGCGCCAGCAGCTTGGGGGGACTAGCGGCAGCAGATACGCAGTATTTT. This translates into CASSLGGLAAADTQYF.

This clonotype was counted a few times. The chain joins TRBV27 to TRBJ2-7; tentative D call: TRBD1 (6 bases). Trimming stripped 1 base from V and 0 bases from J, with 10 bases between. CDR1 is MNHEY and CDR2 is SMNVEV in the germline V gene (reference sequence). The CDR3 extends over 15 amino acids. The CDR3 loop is CASSLFGGYSYEQYF. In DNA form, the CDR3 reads TGTGCCAGCAGTTTATTTGGGGGCTACTCCTACGAGCAGTACTTC.

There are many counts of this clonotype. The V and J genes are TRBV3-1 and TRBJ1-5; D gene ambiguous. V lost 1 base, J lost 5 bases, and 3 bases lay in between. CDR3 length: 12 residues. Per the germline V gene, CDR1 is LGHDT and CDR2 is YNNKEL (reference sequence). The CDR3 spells CASSQGYQPQHF. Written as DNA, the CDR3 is TGTGCCAGCAGCCAAGGTTATCAGCCCCAGCATTTT.

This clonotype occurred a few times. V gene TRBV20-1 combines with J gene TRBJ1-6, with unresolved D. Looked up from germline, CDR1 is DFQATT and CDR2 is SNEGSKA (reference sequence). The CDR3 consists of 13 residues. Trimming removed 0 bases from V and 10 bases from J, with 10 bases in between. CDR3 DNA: TGCAGTGCTAGAGATATGGGGTCCTCACCCCTCCACTTT. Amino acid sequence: CSARDMGSSPLHF.

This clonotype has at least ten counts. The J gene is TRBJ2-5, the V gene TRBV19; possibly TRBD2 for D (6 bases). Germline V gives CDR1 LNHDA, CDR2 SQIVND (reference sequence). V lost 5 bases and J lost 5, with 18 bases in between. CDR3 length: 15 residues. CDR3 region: CASSPARLREETQYF. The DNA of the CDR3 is TGTGCCAGTAGTCCCGCAAGGCTCCGGGAGGAGACCCAGTACTTC. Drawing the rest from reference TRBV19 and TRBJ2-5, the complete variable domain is DGGITQSPKYLFRKEGQNVTLSCEQNLNHDAMYWYRQDPGQGLRLIYYSQIVNDFQKGDIAEGYSVSREKKESFPLTVTSAQKNPTAFYLCASSPARLREETQYFGPGTRLLVL.

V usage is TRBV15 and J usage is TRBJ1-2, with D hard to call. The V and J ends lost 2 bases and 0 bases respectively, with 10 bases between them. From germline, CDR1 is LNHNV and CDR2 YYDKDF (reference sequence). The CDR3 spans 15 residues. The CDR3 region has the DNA TGTGCCACCAGCAGACCATCGGCCGCTAACTATGGCTACACCTTC. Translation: CATSRPSAANYGYTF. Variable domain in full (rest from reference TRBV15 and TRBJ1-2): DAMVIQNPRYQVTQFGKPVTLSCSQTLNHNVMYWYQQKSSQAPKLLFHYYDKDFNNEADTPDNFQSRRPNTSFCFLDIRSPGLGDTAMYLCATSRPSAANYGYTFGSGTRLTVV.

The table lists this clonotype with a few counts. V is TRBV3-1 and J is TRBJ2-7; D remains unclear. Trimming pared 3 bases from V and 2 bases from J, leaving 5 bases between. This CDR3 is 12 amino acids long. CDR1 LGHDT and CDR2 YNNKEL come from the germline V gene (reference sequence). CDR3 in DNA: TGTGCCAGCAGCCAGGTCGCCTACGAGCAGTACTTC. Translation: CASSQVAYEQYF.

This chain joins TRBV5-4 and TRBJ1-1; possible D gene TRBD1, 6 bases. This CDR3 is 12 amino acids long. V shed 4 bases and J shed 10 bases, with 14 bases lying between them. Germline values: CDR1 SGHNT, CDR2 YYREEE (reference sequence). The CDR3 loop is CASSPQGRRAFF. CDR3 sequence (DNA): TGTGCCAGCAGCCCGCAGGGGAGGCGAGCTTTCTTT.

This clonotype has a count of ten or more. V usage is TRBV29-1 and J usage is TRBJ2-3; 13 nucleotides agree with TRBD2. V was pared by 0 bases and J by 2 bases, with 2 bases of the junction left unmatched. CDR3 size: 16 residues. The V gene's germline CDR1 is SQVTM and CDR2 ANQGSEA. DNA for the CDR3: TGCAGCGTTGAAGAGACTAGCGGGGGGTCCACAGATACGCAGTATTTT. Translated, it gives CSVEETSGGSTDTQYF.

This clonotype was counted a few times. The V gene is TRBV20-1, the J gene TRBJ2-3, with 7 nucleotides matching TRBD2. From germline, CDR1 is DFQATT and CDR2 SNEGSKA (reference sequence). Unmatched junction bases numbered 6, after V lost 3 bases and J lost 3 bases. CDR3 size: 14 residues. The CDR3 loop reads CSASSGGETDTQYF. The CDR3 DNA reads TGCAGTGCTAGTTCGGGGGGTGAGACAGATACGCAGTATTTT.

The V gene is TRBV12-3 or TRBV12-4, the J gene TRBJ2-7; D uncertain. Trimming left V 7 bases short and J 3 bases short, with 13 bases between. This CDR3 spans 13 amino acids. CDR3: CASTLRPNYEQYF. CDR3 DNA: TGTGCCAGCACTTTGAGGCCTAACTACGAGCAGTACTTC.

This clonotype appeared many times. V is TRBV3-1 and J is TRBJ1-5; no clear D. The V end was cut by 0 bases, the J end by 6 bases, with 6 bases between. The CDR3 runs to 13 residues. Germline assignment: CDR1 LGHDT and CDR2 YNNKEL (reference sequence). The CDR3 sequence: CASSQDVSQPQHF. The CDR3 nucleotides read TGTGCCAGCAGCCAAGATGTTAGTCAGCCCCAGCATTTT.